This paragraph reports one TCR beta chain. The CDR3 loop spans 15 amino acids. V dropped 4 bases and J dropped 0; count of bases not matched to a gene: 6. The germline V gene encodes CDR1 ENHRY and CDR2 SYGVKD. The data were taken from a study of technical replicates of blood from a handful of donors. Only in-frame clones appear in the TCRdb table, and some are missing; sequencing was by immunoSEQ multiplex PCR. The table includes about 68,000 clones, under 98% detected once. Sequenced input: T cells isolated from PBMCs. The rearrangement uses TRBV10-3 and TRBJ2-7, with TRBD2 matching over 7 bases. The source of this sequence is a human donor in good health. The CDR3 reads CAISGLAGTSYEQYF. The CDR3 nucleotides read TGTGCCATCAGTGGTTTAGCGGGCACCTCCTACGAGCAGTACTTC.